Reported below is one T cell receptor (beta chain). The time point was: newly diagnosed GD, antithyroid drugs for less than 3 months. PBMCs provided the RNA from which the TCR library was made. The record originates from a study of regulatory T cells in long-lasting Graves disease. Between the trimmed V and J ends, which lost 1 base and 1 base, there was a span of 10 bases. Germline CDR1 is SEHNR and CDR2 is FQNEAQ (reference sequence). This CDR3 is built from 15 residues. The authors built TCR beta libraries using iRepertoire HTBI primers and Arm-PCR of CDR3 regions. MiXCR, applied by TCRdb to the multiplex PCR reads, yields one record per CDR3 protein. The repertoire has about 500,000 distinct CDR3 sequences, 12% of them found once; the top ten carry approximately 9%. The data also belong to a second study, concerning T cells in Graves' hyperthyroidism and ophthalmopathy. This second report adds: Ophthalmopathy stood apart from stable hyperthyroidism in a 13 V-J model.

The sequence derives from a woman younger than 45 with Graves disease. The gene calls are TRBV7-9 and TRBJ1-1; perhaps TRBD1 as D (6 bases). The material sequenced was peripheral blood mononuclear cells (PBMCs), taken at new diagnosis, from a patient treated with antithyroid drugs. The DNA of the CDR3 is TGTGCCAGCAGCTTAGGACAGGAGACGAACACTGAAGCTTTCTTT. It specifies CASSLGQETNTEAFF.